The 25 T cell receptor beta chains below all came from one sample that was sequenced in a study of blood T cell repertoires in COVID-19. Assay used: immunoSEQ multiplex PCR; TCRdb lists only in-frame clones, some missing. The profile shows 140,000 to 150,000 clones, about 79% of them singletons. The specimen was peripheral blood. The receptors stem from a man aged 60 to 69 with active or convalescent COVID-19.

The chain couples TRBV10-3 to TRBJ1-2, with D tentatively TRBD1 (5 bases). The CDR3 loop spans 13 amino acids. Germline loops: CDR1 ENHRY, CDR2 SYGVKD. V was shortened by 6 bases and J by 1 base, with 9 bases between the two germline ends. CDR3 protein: CAISPDSNYGYTF. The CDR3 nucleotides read TGTGCCATCAGCCCCGACAGTAACTATGGCTACACCTTC.

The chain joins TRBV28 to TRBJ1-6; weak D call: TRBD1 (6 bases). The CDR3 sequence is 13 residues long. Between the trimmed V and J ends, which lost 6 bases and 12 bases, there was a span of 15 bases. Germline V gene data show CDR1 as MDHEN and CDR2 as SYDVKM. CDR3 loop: CASSPGQQIPLHF. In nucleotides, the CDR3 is TGTGCCAGCAGCCCCGGACAGCAAATACCCCTCCACTTT.

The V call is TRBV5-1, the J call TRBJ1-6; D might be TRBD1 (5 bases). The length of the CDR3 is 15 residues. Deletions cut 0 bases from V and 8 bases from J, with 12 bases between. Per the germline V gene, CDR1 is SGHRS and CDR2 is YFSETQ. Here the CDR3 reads CASSLGGGSYSPLHF. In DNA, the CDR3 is TGCGCCAGCAGCTTGGGTGGGGGGTCATATTCACCCCTCCACTTT.

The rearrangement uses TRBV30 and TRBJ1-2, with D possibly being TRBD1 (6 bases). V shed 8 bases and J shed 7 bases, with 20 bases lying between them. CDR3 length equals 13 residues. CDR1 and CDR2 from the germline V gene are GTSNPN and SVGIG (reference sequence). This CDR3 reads CAGPTGHQSGYTF. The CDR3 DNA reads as TGTGCCGGGCCTACAGGGCATCAATCTGGCTACACCTTC.

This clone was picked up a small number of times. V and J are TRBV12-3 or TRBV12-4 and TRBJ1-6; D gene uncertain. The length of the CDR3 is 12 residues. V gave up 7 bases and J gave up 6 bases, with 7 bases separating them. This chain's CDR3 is CASNLINSPLHF. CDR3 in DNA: TGTGCCAGCAACTTAATTAATTCACCCCTCCACTTT.

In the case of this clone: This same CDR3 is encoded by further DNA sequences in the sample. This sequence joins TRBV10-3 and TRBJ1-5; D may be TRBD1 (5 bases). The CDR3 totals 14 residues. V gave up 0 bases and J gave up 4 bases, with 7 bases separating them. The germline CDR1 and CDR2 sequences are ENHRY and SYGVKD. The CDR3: CAISESKGNQPQHF. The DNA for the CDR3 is TGTGCCATCAGTGAGTCGAAGGGGAATCAGCCCCAGCATTTT.

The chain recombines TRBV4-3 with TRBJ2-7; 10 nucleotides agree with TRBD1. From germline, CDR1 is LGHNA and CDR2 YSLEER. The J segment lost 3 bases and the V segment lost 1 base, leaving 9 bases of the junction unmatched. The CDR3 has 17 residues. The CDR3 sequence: CASSQGNRDRGFYEQYV. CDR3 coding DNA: TGCGCCAGCAGCCAAGGGAACCGGGACAGGGGATTCTACGAGCAGTACGTC.

The CDR3 sequence is CASSSTSGTGGLAFF. As DNA, the CDR3 is TGTGCCAGCAGCTCAACCTCCGGGACAGGGGGCTTAGCTTTCTTT. The chain links TRBV11-2 to TRBJ1-1, with 12 bases matching TRBD1. CDR1 is SGHAT and CDR2 is FQNNGV in the germline V gene. The CDR3 loop spans 15 amino acids. After removal of 4 bases from V and 10 bases from J, the junction contained 10 bases not matched to a gene.

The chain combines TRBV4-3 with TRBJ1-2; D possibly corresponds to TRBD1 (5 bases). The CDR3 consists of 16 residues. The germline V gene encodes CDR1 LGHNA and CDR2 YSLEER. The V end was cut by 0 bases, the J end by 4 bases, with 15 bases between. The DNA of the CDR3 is TGCGCCAGCAGCCAAGATTCCGGGCTGCAGGGCTATGGCTACACCTTC. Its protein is CASSQDSGLQGYGYTF.

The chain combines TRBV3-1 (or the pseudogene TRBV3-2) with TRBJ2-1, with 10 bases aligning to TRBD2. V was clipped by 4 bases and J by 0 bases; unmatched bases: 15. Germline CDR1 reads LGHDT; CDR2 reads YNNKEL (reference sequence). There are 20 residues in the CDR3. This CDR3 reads CASSPPGVAGGFGSYNEQFF. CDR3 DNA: TGTGCCAGCAGCCCCCCGGGCGTAGCGGGGGGTTTCGGCTCCTACAATGAGCAGTTCTTC.

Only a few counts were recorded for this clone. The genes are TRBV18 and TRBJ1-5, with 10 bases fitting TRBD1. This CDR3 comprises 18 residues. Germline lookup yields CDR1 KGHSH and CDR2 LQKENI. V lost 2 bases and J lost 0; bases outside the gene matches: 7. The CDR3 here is CASSPVMTGGLSNQPQHF. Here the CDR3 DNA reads TGTGCCAGCTCACCAGTAATGACAGGGGGCCTTAGCAATCAGCCCCAGCATTTT.

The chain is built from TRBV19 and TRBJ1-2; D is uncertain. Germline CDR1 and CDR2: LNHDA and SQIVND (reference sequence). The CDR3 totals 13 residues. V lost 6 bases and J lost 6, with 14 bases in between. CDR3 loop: CASSPTGGNGYTF. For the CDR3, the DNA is TGTGCCAGTAGCCCCACGGGAGGTAATGGCTACACCTTC.

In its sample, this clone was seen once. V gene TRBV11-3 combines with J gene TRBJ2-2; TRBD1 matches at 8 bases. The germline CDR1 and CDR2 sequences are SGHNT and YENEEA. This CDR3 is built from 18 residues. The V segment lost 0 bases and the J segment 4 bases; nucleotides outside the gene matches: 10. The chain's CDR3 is CASSLDGRGQFSTGELFF. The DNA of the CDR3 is TGTGCCAGCAGCTTAGACGGCAGGGGGCAGTTTAGCACCGGGGAGCTGTTTTTT.

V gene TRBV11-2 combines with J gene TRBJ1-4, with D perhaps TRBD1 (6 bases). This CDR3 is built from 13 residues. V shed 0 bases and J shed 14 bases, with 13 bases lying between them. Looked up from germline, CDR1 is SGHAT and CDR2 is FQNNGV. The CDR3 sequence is CASSLDLERGLFF. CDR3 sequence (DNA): TGTGCCAGCAGCTTAGATCTTGAGAGGGGGCTGTTTTTT. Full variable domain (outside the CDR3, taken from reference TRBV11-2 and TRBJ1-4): EAGVAQSPRYKIIEKRQSVAFWCNPISGHATLYWYQQILGQGPKLLIQFQNNGVVDDSQLPKDRFSAERLKGVDSTLKIQPAKLEDSAVYLCASSLDLERGLFFGSGTQLSVL.

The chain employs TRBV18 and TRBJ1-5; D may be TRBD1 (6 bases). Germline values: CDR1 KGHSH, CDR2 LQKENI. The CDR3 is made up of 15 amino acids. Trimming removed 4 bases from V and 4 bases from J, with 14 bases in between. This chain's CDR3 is CASSLAQGFNQPQHF. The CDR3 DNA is TGTGCCAGCTCACTTGCACAGGGTTTTAATCAGCCCCAGCATTTT.

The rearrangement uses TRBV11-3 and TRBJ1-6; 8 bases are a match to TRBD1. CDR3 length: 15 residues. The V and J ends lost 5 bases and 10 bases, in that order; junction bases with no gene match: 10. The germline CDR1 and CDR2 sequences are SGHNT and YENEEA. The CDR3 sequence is CASSTGQGSGSPLHF. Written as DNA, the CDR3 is TGTGCCAGCAGCACCGGACAGGGTTCGGGCTCACCCCTCCACTTT.

The DNA of the CDR3 is TGTGCCAGCAGCCCCTATTTCTATGGCTACACCTTC. Protein: CASSPYFYGYTF. The genes are TRBV5-5 and TRBJ1-2, with unresolved D. The CDR3 has 12 residues. Trimming left V 4 bases short and J 4 bases short, with 8 bases between. The V gene's germline CDR1 is SGHKS and CDR2 YYEKEE (reference sequence).

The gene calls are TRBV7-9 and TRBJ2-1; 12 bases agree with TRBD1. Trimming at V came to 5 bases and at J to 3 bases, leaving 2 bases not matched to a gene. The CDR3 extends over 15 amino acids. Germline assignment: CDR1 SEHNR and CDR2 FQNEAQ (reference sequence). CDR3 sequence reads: CASSGTGGSYNEQFF. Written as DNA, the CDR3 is TGTGCCAGCAGCGGGACAGGGGGCAGCTACAATGAGCAGTTCTTC.

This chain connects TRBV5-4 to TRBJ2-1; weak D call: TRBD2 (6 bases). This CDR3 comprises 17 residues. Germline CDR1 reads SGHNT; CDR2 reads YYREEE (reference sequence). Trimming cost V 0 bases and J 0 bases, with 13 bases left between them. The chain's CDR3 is CASSLDQAGPSYNEQFF. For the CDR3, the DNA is TGTGCCAGCAGCTTGGATCAAGCGGGTCCCTCCTACAATGAGCAGTTCTTC.

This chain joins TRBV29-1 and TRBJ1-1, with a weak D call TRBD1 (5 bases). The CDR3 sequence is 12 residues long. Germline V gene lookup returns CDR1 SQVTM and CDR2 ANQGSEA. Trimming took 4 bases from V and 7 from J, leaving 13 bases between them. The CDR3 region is CSVGRRGDEAFF. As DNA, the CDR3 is TGCAGCGTTGGGCGGAGGGGCGATGAAGCTTTCTTT.

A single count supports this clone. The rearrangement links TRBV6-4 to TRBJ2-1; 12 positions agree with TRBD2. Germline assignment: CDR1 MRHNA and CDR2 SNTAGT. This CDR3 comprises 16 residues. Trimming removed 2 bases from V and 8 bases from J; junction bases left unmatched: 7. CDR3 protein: CASSDSPSGGGDEQFF. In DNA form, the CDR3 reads TGTGCCAGCAGTGACAGTCCTAGCGGGGGGGGTGATGAGCAGTTCTTC.

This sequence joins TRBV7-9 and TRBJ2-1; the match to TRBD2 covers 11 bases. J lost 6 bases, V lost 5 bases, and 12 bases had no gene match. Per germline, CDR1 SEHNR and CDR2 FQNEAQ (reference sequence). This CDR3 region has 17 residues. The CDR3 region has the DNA TGTGCCAGCAGCACCAAGGCAGCCGGGACTAGCGGCAATGAGCAGTTCTTC. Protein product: CASSTKAAGTSGNEQFF.

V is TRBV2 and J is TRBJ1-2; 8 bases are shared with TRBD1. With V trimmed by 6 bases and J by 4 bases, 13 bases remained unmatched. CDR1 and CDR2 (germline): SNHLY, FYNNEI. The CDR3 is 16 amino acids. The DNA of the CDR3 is TGTGCCAGCAGCCCCAGGAGGCAGGGGGCAAGCTATGGCTACACCTTC. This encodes CASSPRRQGASYGYTF.

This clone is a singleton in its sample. The DNA for the CDR3 is TGTGCCAGCAGTGTCCAGGGGGGGAACACTGAAGCTTTCTTT. This encodes CASSVQGGNTEAFF. This chain uses TRBV2 with TRBJ1-1; TRBD1 matches 7 bases. The CDR3 is 14 amino acids. The trim removed 4 bases at V and 1 base at J, leaving 3 bases unmatched. Germline V gene lookup returns CDR1 SNHLY and CDR2 FYNNEI.

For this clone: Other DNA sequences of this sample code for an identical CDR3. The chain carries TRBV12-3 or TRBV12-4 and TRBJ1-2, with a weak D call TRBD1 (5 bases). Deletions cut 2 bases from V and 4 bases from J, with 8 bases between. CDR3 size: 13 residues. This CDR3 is CASSLSRGYGYTF. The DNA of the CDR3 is TGTGCCAGCAGTTTAAGTAGGGGCTATGGCTACACCTTC.